The 19 T cell receptor beta chains reported below all come from one sample, sequenced in a study of cytomegalovirus exposure and HLA in healthy donors. The assay was immunoSEQ multiplex PCR, and TCRdb's table has in-frame clones only and misses some. The top ten hold roughly 29% of the sample, which has about 130,000 clones, around 80% seen once. Specimen: PBMCs. These receptors all come from a man younger than 40 in good health and CMV-seropositive.

V usage is TRBV6-5 and J usage is TRBJ1-6; TRBD1 agrees at 10 bases. The CDR3 is made up of 15 amino acids. The V and J ends lost 6 bases and 6 bases, in that order; junction bases with no gene match: 5. Per germline, CDR1 MNHEY and CDR2 SVGAGI. The chain's CDR3 is CASSFGQGGNSPLHF. CDR3 nucleotides: TGTGCCAGCAGCTTCGGACAGGGGGGTAATTCACCCCTCCACTTT.

This clone is a singleton in its sample. This sequence joins TRBV4-1 and TRBJ2-5, with TRBD2 matching over 7 bases. Germline V gene data show CDR1 as MGHRA and CDR2 as YSYEKL. J was trimmed by 3 bases and V by 6 bases; bases with no gene match: 10. The CDR3 runs to 15 residues. The CDR3 DNA sequence: TGCGCCAGCAGTATAACCCCGGGGAGGGAAGAGACCCAGTACTTC. Encoded protein: CASSITPGREETQYF.

This clone has ten or more counts. In DNA, the CDR3 is TGTGCCAGCAGCTTCGGGGGGCCTAGCAATCAGCCCCAGCATTTT. It codes for CASSFGGPSNQPQHF. The V and J genes are TRBV7-2 and TRBJ1-5; D possibly corresponds to TRBD1 (6 bases). The CDR3 is 15 amino acids. V lost 3 bases to trimming and J lost 0 bases, with 9 bases between them. Germline V gives CDR1 SGHTA, CDR2 FQGNSA.

The chain uses TRBV10-3 and TRBJ2-7, with a tentative D call TRBD2 (5 bases). CDR3 length: 14 amino acids. The V gene lost 4 bases and the J gene lost 3 bases, with 13 bases spanning the gap. CDR1 and CDR2 (germline): ENHRY, SYGVKD. This chain's CDR3 is CAISGGIEGYEQYF. CDR3 DNA sequence: TGTGCCATCAGTGGAGGAATCGAGGGCTACGAGCAGTACTTC.

The chain couples TRBV5-1 to TRBJ2-1; D ambiguous. The V gene lost 3 bases and the J gene lost 4 bases, with 11 bases spanning the gap. This CDR3 is 14 amino acids long. CDR1 SGHRS and CDR2 YFSETQ come from the germline V gene. CDR3 residues: CASSSLRSYNEQFF. The CDR3 DNA reads TGCGCCAGCAGCTCCTTGCGGAGTTACAATGAGCAGTTCTTC.

The genes are TRBV2 and TRBJ1-5, with TRBD1 matching over 7 bases. Germline assignment: CDR1 SNHLY and CDR2 FYNNEI. V trimming: 6 bases; J trimming: 3 bases; junction bases outside the gene matches: 11. The CDR3 is 16 amino acids. CDR3 in amino acids: CASSLEGALFNQPQHF. The CDR3 coding sequence is TGTGCCAGCAGCCTCGAGGGGGCTCTATTCAATCAGCCCCAGCATTTT. Full variable domain (rest looked up from reference TRBV2 and TRBJ1-5): EPEVTQTPSHQVTQMGQEVILRCVPISNHLYFYWYRQILGQKVEFLVSFYNNEISEKSEIFDDQFSVERPDGSNFTLKIRSTKLEDSAMYFCASSLEGALFNQPQHFGDGTRLSIL.

This rearrangement joins TRBV6-6 to TRBJ1-1; no clear D gene. This CDR3 region has 14 residues. Trimming shortened V by 2 bases and J by 2 bases, and 9 bases separated the two germline ends. Germline V gives CDR1 MNHNY, CDR2 SVGAGI (reference sequence). The CDR3 DNA is TGTGCCAGCAGTTACGACACGGAAAACACTGAAGCTTTCTTT. Protein product: CASSYDTENTEAFF.

This chain connects TRBV6-5 to TRBJ1-5; TRBD1 is a possible D gene (6 bases). The CDR3 covers 15 residues. Deletions cut 8 bases from V and 0 bases from J, with 14 bases between. CDR1 and CDR2 from the germline V gene are MNHEY and SVGAGI. The CDR3 sequence: CASRDKPYSNQPQHF. In nucleotides, the CDR3 is TGTGCCAGCCGGGACAAACCGTATAGCAATCAGCCCCAGCATTTT.

Turning to this clone: Additional DNA sequences in this sample encode the identical CDR3. The CDR3 nucleotides are TGCGCCAGCAGCTTGGGCGGGGGTGAGACCCAGTACTTC. Translating gives CASSLGGGETQYF. J is TRBJ2-5 and V is TRBV5-1; TRBD2 matches at 7 bases. The CDR3 runs 13 residues. CDR1 SGHRS and CDR2 YFSETQ come from the germline V gene. The V segment lost 0 bases and the J segment 5 bases; nucleotides outside the gene matches: 1.

This clone showed up just once. The chain combines TRBV7-8 with TRBJ1-5, with TRBD1 matching over 10 bases. Germline CDR1 and CDR2: SGHVS and FQNEAQ. The CDR3 spans 16 residues. After removal of 2 bases from V and 7 bases from J, the junction contained 8 bases not matched to a gene. For the CDR3, the DNA is TGTGCCAGCAGCTTACTACCGGGACAGGGGAACCAGCCCCAGCATTTT. Protein: CASSLLPGQGNQPQHF.

The table lists this clone with a few counts. Other DNA sequences in the same sample also yield this CDR3. The J gene is TRBJ2-7, the V gene TRBV6-5; tentatively, D is TRBD1 (5 bases). The CDR3 contains 13 residues. Looked up from germline, CDR1 is MNHEY and CDR2 is SVGAGI. Trimming removed 2 bases from V and 3 bases from J, with 8 bases in between. CDR3 region: CASSYQGSYEQYF. Written as DNA, the CDR3 is TGTGCCAGCAGTTACCAGGGAAGCTACGAGCAGTACTTC.

The chain is built from TRBV5-1 and TRBJ2-3; maybe TRBD2 (6 bases). The germline V and J ends were trimmed by 0 bases and 5 bases, with 7 bases remaining between them. The germline gives CDR1 SGHRS, CDR2 YFSETQ. The CDR3 covers 13 residues. CDR3 loop: CASSLAGVDTQYF. DNA of the CDR3: TGCGCCAGCAGCTTGGCGGGGGTAGATACGCAGTATTTT.

This clone came up a few times. The rearrangement links TRBV19 to TRBJ2-3, with 8 bases aligning to TRBD2. V lost 10 bases to trimming and J lost 3 bases; unmatched junction nucleotides: 9. Germline loops: CDR1 LNHDA, CDR2 SQIVND (reference sequence). The CDR3 loop spans 14 amino acids. The CDR3 bases are TGTGCCACTTCAGGTGCTAGCGGGACAGATACGCAGTATTTT. Amino acids: CATSGASGTDTQYF. Using reference TRBV19 and TRBJ2-3 for the parts outside the CDR3, the full variable domain is DGGITQSPKYLFRKEGQNVTLSCEQNLNHDAMYWYRQDPGQGLRLIYYSQIVNDFQKGDIAEGYSVSREKKESFPLTVTSAQKNPTAFYLCATSGASGTDTQYFGPGTRLTVL.

This sequence joins TRBV7-3 and TRBJ2-7, with 8 bases that match TRBD2. The CDR3 extends over 15 amino acids. Germline CDR1 and CDR2: SGHTA and FQGTGA. J gave up 2 bases and V 5 bases, and 8 bases lay outside the gene matches. CDR3 coding DNA: TGTGCCAGCAGCCCAGAGGGACTAGGGACCTACGAGCAGTACTTC. Its protein is CASSPEGLGTYEQYF.

This clone was recorded only once. The chain employs TRBV15 and TRBJ2-7; no firm D call. CDR3 length: 11 amino acids. Trimming took off 0 bases at V and 7 bases at J, with 4 bases between the two ends. Germline V lookup: CDR1 LNHNV, CDR2 YYDKDF (reference sequence). The CDR3 coding sequence is TGTGCCACCAGCAGAGAGGAGGAGCAGTACTTC. Protein product: CATSREEEQYF.

This clone came up once. The gene calls are TRBV6-6 and TRBJ2-1; possible D gene TRBD1, 5 bases. With 6 bases removed from V and 2 bases from J, the gap between germline ends came to 5 bases. CDR1 is MNHNY, CDR2 SVGAGI, per germline (reference sequence). The CDR3 is 12 amino acids. CDR3 sequence: CASRGAYNEQFF. The CDR3 coding sequence is TGTGCCAGCAGAGGGGCCTACAATGAGCAGTTCTTC.

This chain joins TRBV2 and TRBJ1-1; TRBD1 matches 7 bases. CDR3 length equals 12 residues. V shed 5 bases, J shed 5 bases, and the junction held 2 bases outside the gene matches. Germline assignment: CDR1 SNHLY and CDR2 FYNNEI. The CDR3 coding sequence is TGTGCCAGCAGTTTACAGGGGACTGAAGCTTTCTTT. This codes for CASSLQGTEAFF.

The chain couples TRBV7-6 to TRBJ1-5; weak D call: TRBD1 (5 bases). The germline V and J ends were trimmed by 4 bases and 8 bases, with 18 bases remaining between them. CDR1 and CDR2 from the germline V gene are SGHVS and FNYEAQ. CDR3 size: 15 residues. This chain's CDR3 is CASSSQPSGVEPQHF. CDR3 in DNA: TGTGCCAGCAGCTCCCAGCCGTCGGGGGTAGAGCCCCAGCATTTT.

The chain carries TRBV7-2 and TRBJ2-1, with 12 bases lining up with TRBD2. The CDR3 contains 15 residues. Germline V lookup: CDR1 SGHTA, CDR2 FQGNSA. V lost 5 bases, J lost 8 bases, and 7 bases stayed unmatched. The CDR3 region is CASSLTSGSPDEQFF. The CDR3, as DNA: TGTGCCAGCAGCCTGACTAGCGGGAGTCCGGATGAGCAGTTCTTC.